This T cell receptor beta chain was identified in a study of CD8+ T cells in alopecia areata. Points from the study as a whole: Higher clonality was seen in lesional scalp than in normal scalp, especially in alopecia totalis/universalis.

Collection of lesional scalp punch biopsies and peripheral blood was performed in alopecia areata patients. The sorting of PBMCs gave CD4+ and CD8+ T cells. The V gene's germline CDR1 is GTSNPN and CDR2 SVGIG (reference sequence). J was trimmed by 5 bases and V by 0 bases; bases with no gene match: 1. This CDR3 is 13 amino acids long. In regard to this clone: Its antigen remains unidentified.

RNA was extracted and reverse transcribed into cDNA as the sequencing template. Measured with immunoSEQ multiplex PCR; TCRdb has only the in-frame clones, and not every one. The sample yields about 98,000 clones, roughly 47% seen once. The sequenced material came from CD4+ T cells sorted from blood. The gene calls are TRBV30 and TRBJ1-2, with 9 bases lining up with TRBD1. The clonotype comes from a human donor with alopecia areata. The CDR3 coding sequence is TGTGCCTGGAGTGTACAGGGGGCGTATGGCTACACCTTC. Amino acids: CAWSVQGAYGYTF. Drawing the rest from reference TRBV30 and TRBJ1-2, the complete variable domain is SQTIHQWPATLVQPVGSPLSLECTVEGTSNPNLYWYRQAAGRGLQLLFYSVGIGQISSEVPQNLSASRPQDRQFILSSKKLLLSDSGFYLCAWSVQGAYGYTFGSGTRLTVV.